This entry lists 11 T cell receptor beta chains sequenced from one sample in a study of cytomegalovirus exposure and HLA in healthy donors. 60 Vbeta and 13 Jbeta primers were used in PCR. The assay was immunoSEQ multiplex PCR, and TCRdb's table has in-frame clones only and misses some. The sample yields 90,000 to 130,000 clones, around 86% seen once. The sequenced sample consisted of PBMCs. The receptor set was obtained from a man aged 35 to 55 in good health and CMV-seronegative.

This rearrangement joins TRBV28 to TRBJ2-7; TRBD2 matches at 7 bases. CDR3 size: 17 residues. Looked up from germline, CDR1 is MDHEN and CDR2 is SYDVKM. Trimming removed 4 bases from V and 0 bases from J; junction bases left unmatched: 12. CDR3 coding DNA: TGTGCCAGCAGTTCGGGAGGAGGACTCCCTACCTCCTACGAGCAGTACTTC. This translates into CASSSGGGLPTSYEQYF.

The CDR3, as DNA: TGTGCCAGCAGCGTAGATCCGGCGGTGGCTGGAAACACCATATATTTT. This gives the protein CASSVDPAVAGNTIYF. The chain combines TRBV9 with TRBJ1-3; D is unresolved. Germline CDR1 reads SGDLS; CDR2 reads YYNGEE. CDR3 length equals 16 residues. Trimming took 0 bases from V and 2 from J, leaving 12 bases between them.

The V call is TRBV30, the J call TRBJ1-5, with TRBD1 matching over 7 bases. CDR3 length: 14 residues. With 1 base clipped from V and 0 bases from J, the junction kept 0 bases outside the gene matches. Germline V gene sequence: CDR1 GTSNPN, CDR2 SVGIG (reference sequence). CDR3 DNA: TGTGCCTGGAGTGCAGGGGGTAGCAATCAGCCCCAGCATTTT. Translating gives CAWSAGGSNQPQHF.

The chain combines TRBV28 with TRBJ2-1; 7 bases are a match to TRBD1. The CDR3 is 14 residues long. Germline assignment: CDR1 MDHEN and CDR2 SYDVKM. The J segment lost 8 bases and the V segment lost 7 bases, leaving 11 bases of the junction unmatched. CDR3 in amino acids: CASTPRDSSYEQFF. The CDR3 bases are TGTGCCAGCACCCCTAGGGACAGCTCCTATGAGCAGTTCTTC.

V usage is TRBV2 and J usage is TRBJ1-2, with TRBD1 as a possible D gene (6 bases). Per germline, CDR1 SNHLY and CDR2 FYNNEI. The V and J ends lost 6 bases and 5 bases respectively, with 10 bases between them. CDR3 length: 12 amino acids. The CDR3 sequence is CASSRQVYGYTF. CDR3 in DNA: TGTGCCAGCAGCAGACAGGTTTATGGCTACACCTTC.

The V gene is TRBV7-8, the J gene TRBJ1-1; D gene ambiguous. Trimming shortened V by 6 bases and J by 2 bases, and 28 bases separated the two germline ends. This CDR3 has 19 residues. Germline values: CDR1 SGHVS, CDR2 FQNEAQ. The CDR3 DNA follows: TGTGCCAGCAGTACGAGGGTCACGCTTCCCACGCGTACAAACACTGAAGCTTTCTTT. Its protein product is CASSTRVTLPTRTNTEAFF.

This clone has a single count. The chain couples TRBV29-1 to TRBJ1-2, with TRBD1 matching 7 bases. With V trimmed by 4 bases and J by 6 bases, 5 bases remained unmatched. The germline V gene encodes CDR1 SQVTM and CDR2 ANQGSEA. The CDR3 loop spans 12 amino acids. The DNA of the CDR3 is TGCAGCGTTGGTGAGACAGGGAATGGCTACACCTTC. Its protein product is CSVGETGNGYTF.

In this sample, this clone turned up a few times. This chain uses TRBV29-1 with TRBJ1-2; 8 bases are a match to TRBD1. The V gene end was trimmed by 4 bases and the J gene end by 8 bases; junction bases not matched to a gene: 6. CDR1 and CDR2 (germline): SQVTM, ANQGSEA. CDR3 length equals 12 residues. For the CDR3, the DNA is TGCAGCGTTGCCCGGGACAGGAGGGGCTACACCTTC. Protein: CSVARDRRGYTF. The full variable domain, rest sourced from reference TRBV29-1 and TRBJ1-2, is SAVISQKPSRDICQRGTSLTIQCQVDSQVTMMFWYRQQPGQSLTLIATANQGSEATYESGFVIDKFPISRPNLTFSTLTVSNMSPEDSSIYLCSVARDRRGYTFGSGTRLTVV.

V usage is TRBV5-6 and J usage is TRBJ2-7, with a possible D match to TRBD1 (6 bases). V lost 4 bases to trimming and J lost 0 bases, with 11 bases between them. CDR3 size: 14 residues. Germline V gene sequence: CDR1 SGHDT, CDR2 YYEEEE. This CDR3 reads CASSPDRRSYEQYF. In DNA, the CDR3 is TGTGCCAGCAGCCCCGACAGGCGCTCCTACGAGCAGTACTTC.

The genes are TRBV5-6 and TRBJ2-6; maybe TRBD1 (6 bases). The CDR3 has 18 amino acids. Germline V lookup: CDR1 SGHDT, CDR2 YYEEEE. The ends were cut back, 2 bases at V and 2 bases at J, with 17 bases in the middle. CDR3 DNA: TGTGCCAGCAGCTTCTTTTTCCGGACAGACACTGGGGCCAACGTCCTGACTTTC. Translation gives CASSFFFRTDTGANVLTF.

The gene calls are TRBV15 and TRBJ1-1; D is unresolved. The ends were cut back, 3 bases at V and 4 bases at J, with 15 bases in the middle. The CDR3 spans 15 residues. Germline loops: CDR1 LNHNV, CDR2 YYDKDF (reference sequence). The DNA of the CDR3 is TGTGCCACCAGCAGGGAGGGTGCCGCAAGCACTGAAGCTTTCTTT. It encodes CATSREGAASTEAFF.